This TCR beta chain came from a study of shared clonotypes between healthy human individuals. Comment on this clone: Antigen unknown.

Study-level results: What naive subsets generally showed was a larger estimated richness than memory subsets showed.

Deep-level assay runs were performed. How the authors handled the data: ImmunoSEQ output held junction-only sequences without quality scores, so filtering differed. Here immunoSEQ multiplex PCR was the method, and the copy in TCRdb shows in-frame clones only, minus some. V and J calls and clone size are as listed in that table; D and trimming were resolved from the DNA. This sample yields roughly 2,300,000 clones, of which around 92% are seen a single time; around 0.38% belongs to the top ten. The CDR3 totals 15 residues. Germline assignment: CDR1 MNHNS and CDR2 SASEGT. The V and J ends lost 2 bases and 6 bases respectively, with 14 bases between them.

Source material: naive CD4+ T cells from PBMCs. Subset specified: CD45RA+ positively selected. The chain uses TRBV6-1 and TRBJ1-5; possibly TRBD1 for D (5 bases). This sequence was found in a man between 18 and 29 years old in good health. Some clones in this sample may be carry-over from other donors' samples. The CDR3 sequence is CASSETWGETQPQHF. DNA for the CDR3: TGTGCCAGCAGTGAAACCTGGGGGGAAACTCAGCCCCAGCATTTT.